This TCR beta chain derives from a study of cytomegalovirus exposure and HLA in healthy donors. The CDR3 runs 15 residues. V lost 3 bases, J lost 5 bases, and 14 bases lay in between. The V gene's germline CDR1 is LNHDA and CDR2 SQIVND (reference sequence). In the PCR, 60 Vbeta and 13 Jbeta primers were used. Only in-frame clones appear in the TCRdb table, and some are missing; sequencing was by immunoSEQ multiplex PCR. The sample's table shows tens of thousands of clones. Sequenced: PBMCs. The chain carries TRBV19 and TRBJ2-1; D is possibly TRBD1 (5 bases). This TCR was recovered from a human donor in good health. The CDR3 reads CASSMVGRSDNEQFF. The CDR3 bases are TGTGCCAGTAGTATGGTGGGGCGATCCGACAATGAGCAGTTCTTC.